The 30 T cell receptor beta chains below come from one sample, sequenced in a study of brain metastases from non-small cell lung cancer. The repertoire was sequenced with immunoSEQ multiplex PCR; TCRdb's copy has only in-frame clones and lacks some. Of roughly 4,200 clones listed, 75% to 90% are singletons. The sequencing sample was made of primary lung tumor tissue. The receptors were sampled from a donor aged 40 or over with non-small cell lung cancer.

This rearrangement joins TRBV12-3 or TRBV12-4 to TRBJ1-1; D is unclear. Between the trimmed V and J ends, which lost 6 bases and 2 bases, there was a span of 10 bases. The CDR3 is 13 residues long. CDR3 nucleotides: TGTGCCAGCAGCCACCGACCTAACACTGAAGCTTTCTTT. It yields the protein CASSHRPNTEAFF.

The chain uses TRBV19 and TRBJ2-7, with D perhaps matching TRBD2 (6 bases). The V gene lost 5 bases and the J gene lost 5 bases, with 16 bases spanning the gap. This CDR3 comprises 14 residues. Germline V gene sequence: CDR1 LNHDA, CDR2 SQIVND (reference sequence). The CDR3 sequence: CASSVRDGGHEQYF. The CDR3 region has the DNA TGTGCCAGTAGTGTCCGGGACGGAGGGCACGAGCAGTACTTC.

The V and J genes are TRBV5-6 and TRBJ1-1; TRBD1 aligns across 7 bases. The V segment lost 3 bases and the J segment 1 base; nucleotides outside the gene matches: 3. CDR1 is SGHDT and CDR2 is YYEEEE in the germline V gene. CDR3 length equals 14 residues. The CDR3 region has the DNA TGTGCCAGCAGCTGGGGGACAGCGAACACTGAAGCTTTCTTT. Its translation is CASSWGTANTEAFF.

The chain employs TRBV2 and TRBJ1-5, with D possibly TRBD1 on 6 matching bases. The CDR3 extends over 15 amino acids. The germline V and J ends were trimmed by 6 bases and 1 base, with 13 bases remaining between them. The germline V gene has CDR1 SNHLY and CDR2 FYNNEI. CDR3 in DNA: TGTGCCAGCAGGGTCGACAGGTGGAGCAATCAGCCCCAGCATTTT. Encoded protein: CASRVDRWSNQPQHF.

The V gene is TRBV10-2, the J gene TRBJ2-7; D uncertain. Germline values: CDR1 WSHSY, CDR2 SAAADI. CDR3 length equals 13 residues. Trimming took off 6 bases at V and 0 bases at J, with 9 bases between the two ends. The CDR3 DNA follows: TGCGCCAGCAGCCAGAGCCCCTCCTACGAGCAGTACTTC. Amino acids: CASSQSPSYEQYF.

This chain joins TRBV9 and TRBJ2-7, with no clear D. CDR3 length equals 14 residues. V dropped 4 bases and J dropped 0 bases, with 11 bases sitting between them. Germline CDR1 SGDLS, CDR2 YYNGEE. Here the CDR3 reads CASSPYPSSYEQYF. The CDR3, as DNA: TGTGCCAGCAGCCCATACCCGAGCTCCTACGAGCAGTACTTC.

The rearrangement joins TRBV19 to TRBJ2-5; D gene unclear. The CDR3 has 11 residues. V shed 6 bases and J shed 4 bases, with 6 bases lying between them. The V gene's germline CDR1 is LNHDA and CDR2 SQIVND (reference sequence). CDR3 bases: TGTGCCAGTAGGATTGGAGAGACCCAGTACTTC. It specifies CASRIGETQYF.

The count of this clone is one. The gene calls are TRBV19 and TRBJ1-5, with a possible D match to TRBD1 (6 bases). Germline V gene lookup returns CDR1 LNHDA and CDR2 SQIVND (reference sequence). The V gene lost 3 bases and the J gene lost 0 bases, with 15 bases spanning the gap. This CDR3 is built from 17 residues. CDR3 DNA sequence: TGTGCCAGTAGTATTAATTTCTGGACAGATAGCAATCAGCCCCAGCATTTT. Its protein product is CASSINFWTDSNQPQHF.

The chain joins TRBV19 to TRBJ1-1, with 10 bases aligning to TRBD1. V lost 2 bases and J lost 4; bases outside the gene matches: 7. Germline loops: CDR1 LNHDA, CDR2 SQIVND (reference sequence). The CDR3 has 16 amino acids. The CDR3 bases are TGTGCCAGTAGTATATTTCAGCGGACAGGGGGCACTGAAGCTTTCTTT. Translation gives CASSIFQRTGGTEAFF.

This chain connects TRBV20-1 to TRBJ2-5, with a possible D match to TRBD1 (5 bases). Looked up from germline, CDR1 is DFQATT and CDR2 is SNEGSKA (reference sequence). Trimming took 3 bases from V and 3 from J, leaving 11 bases between them. There are 13 residues in the CDR3. The CDR3 reads CSASGAVKETQYF. In nucleotides, the CDR3 is TGCAGTGCTAGTGGGGCAGTGAAAGAGACCCAGTACTTC.

On this clone: The germline gene is not matched at one end of the junction; a read error may be the cause. The gene calls are TRBV28 and TRBJ1-4; TRBD1 aligns across 8 bases. The CDR3 sequence is 18 residues long. Germline CDR1 is MDHEN and CDR2 is SYDVKM. The CDR3 protein is CAISPPRQGKKSNEKLFF. The CDR3 DNA is TGTGCCATCAGTCCCCCCCGACAGGGGAAGAAGTCTAATGAAAAACTGTTTTTT.

The rearrangement uses TRBV11-3 and TRBJ2-2; no definite D call. From germline, CDR1 is SGHNT and CDR2 YENEEA. The CDR3 runs to 13 residues. The V and J ends lost 0 bases and 6 bases respectively, with 5 bases between them. CDR3 sequence: CASSLEEAGELFF. The CDR3 DNA is TGTGCCAGCAGCTTAGAAGAGGCCGGGGAGCTGTTTTTT.

The chain is built from TRBV4-3 and TRBJ2-1; maybe TRBD2 (6 bases). The V and J ends lost 9 bases and 9 bases respectively, with 18 bases between them. The CDR3 spans 13 residues. CDR1 is LGHNA and CDR2 is YSLEER in the germline V gene. The CDR3 protein is CASSLLAGIEQFF. CDR3 bases: TGCGCCAGTAGCTTATTGGCGGGGATTGAGCAGTTCTTC.

The chain is built from TRBV10-1 and TRBJ2-2; D is ambiguous. This CDR3 spans 12 amino acids. Per the germline V gene, CDR1 is WNHNN and CDR2 is SYGVQD (reference sequence). V gave up 10 bases and J gave up 5 bases, with 11 bases separating them. CDR3 residues: CATLGSTGELFF. The CDR3 coding sequence is TGCGCCACCTTAGGATCTACCGGGGAGCTGTTTTTT.

This rearrangement joins TRBV20-1 to TRBJ1-1, with D unclear. Between the trimmed V and J ends, which lost 6 bases and 1 base, there was a span of 6 bases. This CDR3 is built from 11 residues. Germline CDR1 is DFQATT and CDR2 is SNEGSKA (reference sequence). The CDR3 reads CSANENTEAFF. For the CDR3, the DNA is TGCAGTGCCAATGAGAACACTGAAGCTTTCTTT.

V is TRBV3-1 (or the pseudogene TRBV3-2) and J is TRBJ2-3; D is unresolved. Deletions cut 5 bases from V and 2 bases from J, with 14 bases between. The length of the CDR3 is 15 residues. Germline CDR1 LGHDT, CDR2 YNNKEL (reference sequence). The CDR3 sequence: CASSKVGSSTDTQYF. CDR3 in DNA: TGTGCCAGCAGCAAAGTCGGGTCTTCCACAGATACGCAGTATTTT.

This chain uses TRBV10-2 with TRBJ1-6; 7 bases agree with TRBD1. The germline CDR1 and CDR2 sequences are WSHSY and SAAADI. CDR3 length: 14 residues. The V and J ends lost 6 bases and 6 bases, in that order; junction bases with no gene match: 5. The DNA for the CDR3 is TGCGCCAGCAGCCGAGGACAGGTTAATTCACCCCTCCACTTT. Translating gives CASSRGQVNSPLHF.

The chain links TRBV5-6 to TRBJ1-1; 8 bases agree with TRBD1. There are 13 residues in the CDR3. Germline loops: CDR1 SGHDT, CDR2 YYEEEE. Trimming removed 2 bases from V and 4 bases from J; junction bases left unmatched: 1. CDR3 loop: CASSFTGGTEAFF. The CDR3 DNA is TGTGCCAGCAGCTTCACAGGGGGCACTGAAGCTTTCTTT.

DNA for the CDR3: TGTGCCAGCAGATCACCCAAGGACAGGGGGCTCACTGAAGCTTTCTTT. It yields the protein CASRSPKDRGLTEAFF. V is TRBV27 and J is TRBJ1-1; 11 bases line up with TRBD1. Germline V gene sequence: CDR1 MNHEY, CDR2 SMNVEV (reference sequence). Losses at the gene ends were 6 bases for V and 4 bases for J; bases not matched to a gene: 10. The CDR3 contains 16 residues.

The chain has TRBV28 and TRBJ1-5, with no clear D. The V end lost 4 bases, the J end lost 5 bases, and 3 bases lay between the germline ends. Germline values: CDR1 MDHEN, CDR2 SYDVKM. This CDR3 has 11 residues. The CDR3 DNA sequence: TGTGCCAGCAGTTCGGATCAGCCCCAGCATTTT. The encoded protein is CASSSDQPQHF.

The V and J genes are TRBV9 and TRBJ1-3; D is possibly TRBD1 (6 bases). The CDR3 length is 15 residues. The germline CDR1 and CDR2 sequences are SGDLS and YYNGEE. Trimming took off 5 bases at V and 0 bases at J, with 12 bases between the two ends. The CDR3 sequence: CASSEGDVSGNTIYF. For the CDR3, the DNA is TGTGCCAGCAGTGAGGGGGACGTCTCTGGAAACACCATATATTTT. The variable domain in full, with the rest retrieved from reference TRBV9 and TRBJ1-3, is DSGVTQTPKHLITATGQRVTLRCSPRSGDLSVYWYQQSLDQGLQFLIQYYNGEERAKGNILERFSAQQFPDLHSELNLSSLELGDSALYFCASSEGDVSGNTIYFGEGSWLTVV.

Concerning this clone itself: An end of the junction differs from the germline gene, which may be a read error. Other DNA sequences in the sample encode the same CDR3. The chain has TRBV4-1 and TRBJ2-1, with a weak D call TRBD2 (6 bases). Per germline, CDR1 MGHRA and CDR2 YSYEKL. The CDR3 runs to 19 residues. The CDR3 nucleotides read TGCGCTAGCAGCCAAGGTGTAGCTCCTATTGAGGGAGGCTACAATGAGCAGTTCTTC. Its protein is CASSQGVAPIEGGYNEQFF.

This chain links TRBV10-2 with TRBJ1-5; D is unresolved. V was shortened by 6 bases and J by 0 bases, with 9 bases between the two germline ends. The CDR3 runs to 14 residues. Looked up from germline, CDR1 is WSHSY and CDR2 is SAAADI. CDR3 sequence reads: CASRTTYSNQPQHF. CDR3 DNA: TGCGCCAGCAGGACCACGTATAGCAATCAGCCCCAGCATTTT.

J is TRBJ2-1 and V is TRBV4-3; 13 bases match TRBD2. The germline CDR1 and CDR2 sequences are LGHNA and YSLEER. The CDR3 is 15 residues long. Trimming cost V 1 base and J 8 bases; bases outside gene matches: 2. CDR3 sequence (DNA): TGCGCCAGCAGCCAAGGACTAGCGGGAGGCTATGAGCAGTTCTTC. This codes for CASSQGLAGGYEQFF.

CDR3 loop: CASSLVKAGRGETQYF. In nucleotides, the CDR3 is TGTGCCAGCAGCTTAGTAAAGGCGGGGCGGGGGGAGACCCAGTACTTC. V usage is TRBV7-8 and J usage is TRBJ2-5; TRBD2 agrees at 7 bases. Germline values: CDR1 SGHVS, CDR2 FQNEAQ. The CDR3 covers 16 residues. The J segment lost 5 bases and the V segment lost 1 base, leaving 10 bases of the junction unmatched.

This clone was detected once. The rearrangement joins TRBV13 to TRBJ2-5, with 10 bases lining up with TRBD1. The CDR3 is 15 residues long. Per the germline V gene, CDR1 is PRHDT and CDR2 is FYEKMQ (reference sequence). The V gene end was trimmed by 6 bases and the J gene end by 2 bases; junction bases not matched to a gene: 6. This CDR3 is CASSSAGQGQETQYF. The DNA of the CDR3 is TGTGCCAGCAGTTCAGCGGGACAGGGGCAAGAGACCCAGTACTTC. Full variable domain (missing parts from reference TRBV13 and TRBJ2-5): AAGVIQSPRHLIKEKRETATLKCYPIPRHDTVYWYQQGPGQDPQFLISFYEKMQSDKGSIPDRFSAQQFSDYHSELNMSSLELGDSALYFCASSSAGQGQETQYFGPGTRLLVL.

This sequence joins TRBV7-8 and TRBJ2-1, with 13 bases aligning to TRBD2. Per the germline V gene, CDR1 is SGHVS and CDR2 is FQNEAQ. Trimming removed 0 bases from V and 2 bases from J; junction bases left unmatched: 16. CDR3 length: 22 residues. The CDR3 loop reads CASSLAGWLWTSGSLAYNEQFF. The CDR3 DNA is TGTGCCAGCAGCTTAGCAGGGTGGCTCTGGACTAGCGGGAGTTTAGCCTACAATGAGCAGTTCTTC.

V and J are TRBV18 and TRBJ1-1; the match to TRBD1 covers 8 bases. Germline CDR1 reads KGHSH; CDR2 reads LQKENI. V gave up 6 bases and J gave up 1 base; unmatched junction bases: 4. CDR3 size: 14 residues. CDR3 coding DNA: TGTGCCAGCTCCGCAGGGGGCAGGAACACTGAAGCTTTCTTT. Protein sequence: CASSAGGRNTEAFF.

This clone was seen once. This sequence joins TRBV19 and TRBJ1-1; D possibly corresponds to TRBD1 (6 bases). V gave up 2 bases and J gave up 5 bases, with 12 bases separating them. Germline CDR1 and CDR2: LNHDA and SQIVND (reference sequence). This CDR3 contains 14 residues. DNA for the CDR3: TGTGCCAGTAGTATATCTGGAGGGGGTACTGAAGCTTTCTTT. It specifies CASSISGGGTEAFF.

V and J are TRBV29-1 and TRBJ2-2; TRBD1 agrees at 10 bases. V shed 6 bases, J shed 6 bases, and the junction held 1 base outside the gene matches. The CDR3 consists of 12 residues. Germline CDR1 is SQVTM and CDR2 is ANQGSEA. Here the CDR3 reads CSVGTGAGELFF. The DNA for the CDR3 is TGCAGCGTCGGGACAGGGGCCGGGGAGCTGTTTTTT.